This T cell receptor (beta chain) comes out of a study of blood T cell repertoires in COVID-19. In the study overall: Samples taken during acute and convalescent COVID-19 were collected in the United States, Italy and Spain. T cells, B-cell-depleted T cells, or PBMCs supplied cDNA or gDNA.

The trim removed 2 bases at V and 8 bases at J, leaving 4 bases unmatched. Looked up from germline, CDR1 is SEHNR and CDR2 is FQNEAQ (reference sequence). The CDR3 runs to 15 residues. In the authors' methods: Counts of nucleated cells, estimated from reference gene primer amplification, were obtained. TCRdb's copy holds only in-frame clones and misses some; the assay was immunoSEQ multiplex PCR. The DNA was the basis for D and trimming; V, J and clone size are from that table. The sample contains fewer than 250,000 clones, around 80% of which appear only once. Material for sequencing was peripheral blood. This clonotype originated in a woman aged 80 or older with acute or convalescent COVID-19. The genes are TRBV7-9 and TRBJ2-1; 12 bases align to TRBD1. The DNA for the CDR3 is TGTGCCAGCAGCTTAAGTGGGACAGGGGGCTATGAGCAGTTCTTC. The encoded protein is CASSLSGTGGYEQFF.